A single sample gave rise to the 26 T cell receptor beta chains below, sequenced in a study of blood T cell repertoires in COVID-19. Clones were read by immunoSEQ multiplex PCR, and TCRdb kept only the in-frame ones, dropping some. The table shows about 170,000 clones, with 70% to 85% occurring only once. The sample comprised PBMCs or T cells enriched from blood (not recorded which). The source of these receptors is a man in his fifties or sixties who had recovered from COVID-19.

V is TRBV4-1 and J is TRBJ1-1; D is possibly TRBD1 (6 bases). Germline V gene sequence: CDR1 MGHRA, CDR2 YSYEKL. This CDR3 is built from 17 residues. V shed 0 bases and J shed 6 bases, with 20 bases lying between them. The CDR3 spells CASSQDLFRGVVSEAFF. CDR3 DNA sequence: TGCGCCAGCAGCCAAGATCTGTTCAGGGGCGTGGTGTCTGAAGCTTTCTTT.

The rearrangement uses TRBV7-9 and TRBJ1-1; D is perhaps TRBD1 (6 bases). Between the trimmed V and J ends, which lost 5 bases and 5 bases, there was a span of 9 bases. This CDR3 region has 12 residues. Germline V CDR1 and CDR2: SEHNR, FQNEAQ (reference sequence). CDR3 residues: CASSEGVTEAFF. Written as DNA, the CDR3 is TGTGCCAGCAGCGAGGGGGTTACTGAAGCTTTCTTT.

The chain has TRBV18 and TRBJ1-4; no clear D gene. The CDR3 spans 15 residues. Germline CDR1 is KGHSH and CDR2 is LQKENI. V lost 4 bases to trimming and J lost 3 bases, with 12 bases between them. This CDR3 reads CASSRGAAANEKLFF. The CDR3 coding sequence is TGTGCCAGCTCACGAGGTGCCGCGGCTAATGAAAAACTGTTTTTT.

A few counts support this clone. The gene calls are TRBV10-3 and TRBJ1-2; 9 bases are a match to TRBD1. Germline CDR1 and CDR2: ENHRY and SYGVKD. The CDR3 is 14 amino acids. V gave up 10 bases and J gave up 5 bases; unmatched junction bases: 11. CDR3 coding DNA: TGTGCCACGAGTCAGGGACAGGGTTGGTATGGCTACACCTTC. Its protein product is CATSQGQGWYGYTF.

The V call is TRBV10-3, the J call TRBJ1-4; possibly TRBD1 for D (5 bases). Germline V lookup: CDR1 ENHRY, CDR2 SYGVKD. V lost 9 bases to trimming and J lost 0 bases, with 11 bases between them. The CDR3 totals 14 residues. CDR3 coding DNA: TGTGCCATTAGACCAGGGACAACTAATGAAAAACTGTTTTTT. Translating it yields CAIRPGTTNEKLFF.

V gene TRBV3-1 (or the pseudogene TRBV3-2) combines with J gene TRBJ1-2; D remains unclear. The CDR3 sequence is 13 residues long. Looked up from germline, CDR1 is LGHDT and CDR2 is YNNKEL (reference sequence). The V end lost 0 bases, the J end lost 4 bases, and 6 bases lay between the germline ends. The CDR3 bases are TGTGCCAGCAGCCAAGAGAGAACCTATGGCTACACCTTC. The encoded protein is CASSQERTYGYTF.

This clone was recorded at least ten times. The chain is built from TRBV29-1 and TRBJ1-4; 7 nucleotides agree with TRBD1. V was pared by 5 bases and J by 13 bases, with 7 bases of the junction left unmatched. The CDR3 consists of 11 residues. Germline values: CDR1 SQVTM, CDR2 ANQGSEA. CDR3 nucleotide sequence: TGCAGCGTTCGGGAGGGACAGCGACTGTTTTTT. It encodes CSVREGQRLFF.

The CDR3 DNA reads as TGTGCCATCAGTGGACCAGGACAGGGGGGAACCGGGGAGCTGTTTTTT. Residues: CAISGPGQGGTGELFF. The rearrangement uses TRBV10-3 and TRBJ2-2; 10 nucleotides align to TRBD1. After removal of 4 bases from V and 5 bases from J, the junction contained 7 bases not matched to a gene. The V gene's germline CDR1 is ENHRY and CDR2 SYGVKD. The CDR3 has 16 amino acids.

The CDR3 DNA follows: TGTGCCAGCAGCTTGGCCGCCAAGAACACTGAAGCTTTCTTT. It translates to CASSLAAKNTEAFF. This chain connects TRBV7-3 to TRBJ1-1; D gene ambiguous. Germline V CDR1 and CDR2: SGHTA, FQGTGA. The CDR3 covers 14 residues. Trimming cost V 3 bases and J 1 base, with 9 bases left between them. The full variable domain, its missing parts supplied by reference TRBV7-3 and TRBJ1-1, is GAGVSQTPSNKVTEKGKYVELRCDPISGHTALYWYRQSLGQGPEFLIYFQGTGAADDSGLPNDRFFAVRPEGSVSTLKIQRTERGDSAVYLCASSLAAKNTEAFFGQGTRLTVV.

The gene calls are TRBV3-1 (or the pseudogene TRBV3-2) and TRBJ1-1, with TRBD1 matching 9 bases. The CDR3 totals 13 residues. V dropped 4 bases and J dropped 9; count of bases not matched to a gene: 6. Germline CDR1 and CDR2: LGHDT and YNNKEL (reference sequence). The DNA for the CDR3 is TGTGCCAGCAGCCGTGGACAGGGGCATAAAGCTTTCTTT. Its protein is CASSRGQGHKAFF.

This chain connects TRBV4-1 to TRBJ1-5; D ambiguous. The length of the CDR3 is 15 residues. CDR1 is MGHRA, CDR2 YSYEKL, per germline. V shed 4 bases and J shed 7 bases, with 17 bases lying between them. In DNA, the CDR3 is TGCGCCAGCAGCCCGCTGAGGGAGGGAGGACAGCCCCAGCATTTT. This sequence encodes CASSPLREGGQPQHF.

V is TRBV28 and J is TRBJ1-4, with a tentative D call TRBD1 (5 bases). This CDR3 is built from 13 residues. Germline V gene data show CDR1 as MDHEN and CDR2 as SYDVKM. V lost 8 bases and J 8 bases, leaving 15 bases between the germline ends. CDR3 nucleotide sequence: TGTGCCAGCCACCCAACAGGCAAGGAAAAACTGTTTTTT. Its translation is CASHPTGKEKLFF.

The chain has TRBV9 and TRBJ2-3, with a tentative D call TRBD2 (6 bases). The germline V gene encodes CDR1 SGDLS and CDR2 YYNGEE. V lost 4 bases to trimming and J lost 3 bases, with 15 bases between them. The CDR3 extends over 15 amino acids. CDR3 DNA: TGTGCCAGCAGCACCTTAGCGGTTGGTACAGATACGCAGTATTTT. This sequence encodes CASSTLAVGTDTQYF.

The chain uses TRBV5-1 and TRBJ1-5, with D tentatively TRBD1 (5 bases). The V end was cut by 5 bases, the J end by 4 bases, with 10 bases between. Germline loops: CDR1 SGHRS, CDR2 YFSETQ. The CDR3 runs to 13 residues. In DNA form, the CDR3 reads TGCGCCAGCAGACAGGACGGGAATCAGCCCCAGCATTTT. It specifies CASRQDGNQPQHF.

V gene TRBV5-1 combines with J gene TRBJ2-7, with 9 bases lining up with TRBD2. Looked up from germline, CDR1 is SGHRS and CDR2 is YFSETQ. The CDR3 totals 14 residues. The trim removed 6 bases at V and 4 bases at J, leaving 8 bases unmatched. CDR3 in DNA: TGCGCCAGCAAGGATAGCGGGGGACCTTACGAGCAGTACTTC. Translation: CASKDSGGPYEQYF.

The genes are TRBV4-1 and TRBJ1-2; D is unclear. V was cut by 1 base and J by 3 bases, with 9 bases left in between. The CDR3 extends over 14 amino acids. Per the germline V gene, CDR1 is MGHRA and CDR2 is YSYEKL. CDR3 protein: CASSQGSRDYGYTF. Here the CDR3 DNA reads TGCGCCAGCAGCCAAGGGTCCCGGGACTATGGCTACACCTTC.

The chain recombines TRBV24-1 with TRBJ1-5, with D tentatively TRBD1 (6 bases). Per the germline V gene, CDR1 is KGHDR and CDR2 is SFDVKD. The CDR3 totals 16 residues. V was trimmed by 6 bases and J by 1 base, leaving 15 bases between them. This CDR3 is CATSFRGHRSNQPQHF. CDR3 nucleotide sequence: TGTGCCACCAGTTTCAGGGGACATAGAAGCAATCAGCCCCAGCATTTT.

This chain joins TRBV24-1 and TRBJ2-3; 9 bases match TRBD1. The trim removed 3 bases at V and 0 bases at J, leaving 6 bases unmatched. CDR1 and CDR2 (germline): KGHDR, SFDVKD. The CDR3 spans 17 residues. In nucleotides, the CDR3 is TGTGCCACCAGTGATACTGGACAGGGGTTGAGCACAGATACGCAGTATTTT. This codes for CATSDTGQGLSTDTQYF.

This clone was observed many times. The gene calls are TRBV12-5 and TRBJ1-2; 12 bases agree with TRBD1. The CDR3 is 15 amino acids. Germline loops: CDR1 LGHNT, CDR2 FRNRAP. V trimming: 4 bases; J trimming: 7 bases; junction bases outside the gene matches: 7. Here the CDR3 reads CASGSPGQGAGGYTF. DNA for the CDR3: TGTGCTAGTGGTTCCCCGGGACAGGGGGCGGGTGGCTACACCTTC.

J is TRBJ2-5 and V is TRBV7-9, with a possible D match to TRBD2 (6 bases). This CDR3 is built from 17 residues. V was cut by 6 bases and J by 4 bases, with 24 bases left in between. CDR1 and CDR2 from the germline V gene are SEHNR and FQNEAQ (reference sequence). The CDR3 region is CASSFRPWTTTLETQYF. In DNA, the CDR3 is TGTGCCAGCAGTTTTCGACCGTGGACTACCACCCTAGAGACCCAGTACTTC.

The CDR3 DNA sequence: TGTGCCAGCAGCTTTGACTCACGATGGCGGGGGACTTCCCGCACAGATACGCAGTATTTT. Residues: CASSFDSRWRGTSRTDTQYF. This chain joins TRBV7-3 and TRBJ2-3; TRBD2 matches at 7 bases. Trimming removed 3 bases from V and 1 base from J; junction bases left unmatched: 19. CDR1 and CDR2 from the germline V gene are SGHTA and FQGTGA. The CDR3 loop spans 20 amino acids.

This clone was seen a handful of times. V is TRBV4-1 and J is TRBJ1-2; no clear D. The V end was cut by 4 bases, the J end by 2 bases, with 8 bases between. CDR3 length equals 13 residues. Germline lookup yields CDR1 MGHRA and CDR2 YSYEKL. The CDR3 reads CASSLPLNYGYTF. The CDR3 coding sequence is TGCGCCAGCAGCCTTCCCCTCAACTATGGCTACACCTTC.

The V and J genes are TRBV7-2 and TRBJ1-6, with D uncertain. V was shortened by 2 bases and J by 10 bases, with 12 bases between the two germline ends. This CDR3 contains 14 residues. Germline values: CDR1 SGHTA, CDR2 FQGNSA. CDR3 protein: CASSLRTNESPLHF. As DNA, the CDR3 is TGTGCCAGCAGCTTAAGGACTAACGAGTCACCCCTCCACTTT.

The chain couples TRBV11-2 to TRBJ1-4; 8 positions agree with TRBD1. J lost 4 bases, V lost 5 bases, and 12 bases had no gene match. This CDR3 spans 17 amino acids. The V gene's germline CDR1 is SGHAT and CDR2 FQNNGV. For the CDR3, the DNA is TGTGCCAGCAGCCTCATCCCGGGACAGGCCAGTAATGAAAAACTGTTTTTT. Protein product: CASSLIPGQASNEKLFF.

The chain employs TRBV19 and TRBJ1-5; no firm D call. Per the germline V gene, CDR1 is LNHDA and CDR2 is SQIVND (reference sequence). CDR3 length: 14 amino acids. V was pared by 3 bases and J by 3 bases, with 9 bases between. CDR3 in DNA: TGTGCCAGTAGTATGGTACAGTACAATCAGCCCCAGCATTTT. Translated, it gives CASSMVQYNQPQHF.

The rearrangement uses TRBV19 and TRBJ1-2, with D perhaps TRBD1 (5 bases). Per germline, CDR1 LNHDA and CDR2 SQIVND (reference sequence). Deletions cut 4 bases from V and 7 bases from J, with 22 bases between. The length of the CDR3 is 16 residues. The CDR3 DNA reads TGTGCCAGTAGTACGGTAGAGCTTACCAGGGTTAGTGGCTACACCTTC. Encoded protein: CASSTVELTRVSGYTF.